The present T cell receptor (beta chain) was sequenced within a study of blood T cell repertoires in COVID-19. Looking at the study overall: Sites in the United States, Italy and Spain provided acute and convalescent COVID-19 samples. PBMCs, B-cell-depleted T cells, or T cells were the source of the cDNA or gDNA that made up the material.

This clone occurred a few times. Germline CDR1 reads MDHEN; CDR2 reads SYDVKM. The CDR3 spans 13 residues. V gave up 5 bases and J gave up 4 bases, with 8 bases separating them. In Seattle, patients joined the study during active infection and were tracked longitudinally. In the authors' methods: How many nucleated cells were present was estimated from reference gene primer amplification. Only in-frame clones appear in the TCRdb table, and some are missing; sequencing was by immunoSEQ multiplex PCR. Clone size and the V and J calls come from that table; the DNA yielded D and trimming. This table has approximately 210,000 clones, 84% appearing once.

The genes are TRBV28 and TRBJ2-2, with unresolved D. The sample was peripheral blood. The clonotype comes from a woman older than 75 with COVID-19, enrolled during active disease. As DNA, the CDR3 is TGTGCCAGCAGTCCCCAGTCCACCGGGGAGCTGTTTTTT. Protein sequence: CASSPQSTGELFF.